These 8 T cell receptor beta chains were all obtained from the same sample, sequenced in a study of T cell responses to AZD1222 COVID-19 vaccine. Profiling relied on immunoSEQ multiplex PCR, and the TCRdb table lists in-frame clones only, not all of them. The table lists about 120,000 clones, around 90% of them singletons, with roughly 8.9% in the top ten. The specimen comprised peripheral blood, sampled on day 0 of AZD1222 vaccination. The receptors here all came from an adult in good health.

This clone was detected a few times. The CDR3 reads CASSQERPGADEKLFF. As DNA, the CDR3 is TGTGCCAGCAGCCAAGAAAGACCAGGGGCAGATGAAAAACTGTTTTTT. This chain uses TRBV4-2 with TRBJ1-4; a possible D gene is TRBD1 (6 bases). CDR1 LGHNA and CDR2 YNFKEQ come from the germline V gene. V was shortened by 0 bases and J by 6 bases, with 14 bases between the two germline ends. The length of the CDR3 is 16 residues.

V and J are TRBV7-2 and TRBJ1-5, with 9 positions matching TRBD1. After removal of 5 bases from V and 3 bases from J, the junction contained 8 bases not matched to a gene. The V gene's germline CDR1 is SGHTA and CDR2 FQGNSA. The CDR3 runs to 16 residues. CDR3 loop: CASSPQGQGYNQPQHF. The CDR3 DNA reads TGTGCCAGCAGCCCCCAGGGACAGGGTTACAATCAGCCCCAGCATTTT.

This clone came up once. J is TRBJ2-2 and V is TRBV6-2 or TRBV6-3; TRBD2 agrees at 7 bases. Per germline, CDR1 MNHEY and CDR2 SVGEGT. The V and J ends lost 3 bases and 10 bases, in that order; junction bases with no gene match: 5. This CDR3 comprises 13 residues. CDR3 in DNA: TGTGCCAGCAGTTATTTGCTAGCGGTGGAGCTGTTTTTT. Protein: CASSYLLAVELFF.

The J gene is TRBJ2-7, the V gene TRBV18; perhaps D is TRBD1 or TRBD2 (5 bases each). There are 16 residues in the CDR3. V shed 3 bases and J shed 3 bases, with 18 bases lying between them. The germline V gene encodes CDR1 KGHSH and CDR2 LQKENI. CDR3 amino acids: CASSPGAPHGGYEQYF. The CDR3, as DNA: TGTGCCAGCTCACCCGGGGCACCTCATGGGGGCTACGAGCAGTACTTC.

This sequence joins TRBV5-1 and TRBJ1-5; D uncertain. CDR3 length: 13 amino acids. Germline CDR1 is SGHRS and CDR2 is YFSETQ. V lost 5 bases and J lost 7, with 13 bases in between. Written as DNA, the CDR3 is TGCGCCAGCAGGACGGCCGACGGGCAGCCCCAGCATTTT. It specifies CASRTADGQPQHF. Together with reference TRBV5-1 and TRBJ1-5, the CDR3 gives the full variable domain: KAGVTQTPRYLIKTRGQQVTLSCSPISGHRSVSWYQQTPGQGLQFLFEYFSETQRNKGNFPGRFSGRQFSNSRSEMNVSTLELGDSALYLCASRTADGQPQHFGDGTRLSIL.

The CDR3 sequence is CASTGTVYYEQYF. The CDR3, as DNA: TGTGCCAGCACCGGGACAGTCTACTACGAGCAGTACTTC. V gene TRBV6-7 combines with J gene TRBJ2-7, with 7 bases aligning to TRBD1. TRBV6-7 is designated an ORF whose function remains uncertain. With 7 bases clipped from V and 3 bases from J, the junction kept 6 bases outside the gene matches. This CDR3 has 13 amino acids.

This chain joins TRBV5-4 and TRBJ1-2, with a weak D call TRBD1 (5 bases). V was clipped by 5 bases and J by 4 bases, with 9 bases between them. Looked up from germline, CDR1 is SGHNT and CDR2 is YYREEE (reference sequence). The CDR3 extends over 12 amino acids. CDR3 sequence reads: CASRKGTYGYTF. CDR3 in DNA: TGTGCCAGCAGAAAGGGGACCTATGGCTACACCTTC.

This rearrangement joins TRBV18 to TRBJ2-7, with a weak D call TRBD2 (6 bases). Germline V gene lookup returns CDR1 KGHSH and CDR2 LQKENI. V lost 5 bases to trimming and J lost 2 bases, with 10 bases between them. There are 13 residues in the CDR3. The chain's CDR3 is CASSWTTAYEQYF. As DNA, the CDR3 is TGTGCCAGCTCATGGACTACGGCCTACGAGCAGTACTTC.